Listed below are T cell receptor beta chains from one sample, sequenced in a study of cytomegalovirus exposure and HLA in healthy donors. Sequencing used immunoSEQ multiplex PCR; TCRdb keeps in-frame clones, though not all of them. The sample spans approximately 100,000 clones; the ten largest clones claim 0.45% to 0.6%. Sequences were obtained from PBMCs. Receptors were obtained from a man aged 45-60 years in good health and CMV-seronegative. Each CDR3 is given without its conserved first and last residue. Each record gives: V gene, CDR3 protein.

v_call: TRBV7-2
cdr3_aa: ASRYTGANVLT

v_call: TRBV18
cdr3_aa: ASSPPGGGYGYT

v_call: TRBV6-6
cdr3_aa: ASSSLAGVTSYEQY

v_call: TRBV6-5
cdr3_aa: ATRGQGATEEKLF

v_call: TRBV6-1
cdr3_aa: ASLPTGGTNQPQH

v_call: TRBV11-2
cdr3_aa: ASSQNVRDYEQY

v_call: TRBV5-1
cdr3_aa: ASSSQGGDTEAF

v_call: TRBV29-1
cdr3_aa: SVALTSGRAHEQF

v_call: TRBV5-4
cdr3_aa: ASSLGAVHRYGYT

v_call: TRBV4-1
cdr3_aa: ASSQAGRVEKLF

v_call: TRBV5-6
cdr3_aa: ASSLDRPNYGYT

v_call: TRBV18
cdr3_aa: ASSPPGPPVGTGELF

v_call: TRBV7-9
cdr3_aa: ASSLEVGRDTQY

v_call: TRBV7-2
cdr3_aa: ASSLVLTRSGSVNEQY

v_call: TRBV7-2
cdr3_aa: ASSPERDLPQH

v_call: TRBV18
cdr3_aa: ASSPPGRETQY

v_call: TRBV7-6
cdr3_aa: ASSLGNQGGPAF

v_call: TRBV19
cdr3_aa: ASSTPPGQIMKPQH

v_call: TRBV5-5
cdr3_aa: ASSLGQGENTEAF

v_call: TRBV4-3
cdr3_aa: ASSQDFGGGVNEQF